This TCR beta chain was captured by sequencing in a study of regulatory T cells in long-lasting Graves disease. Arm-PCR of CDR3 regions with iRepertoire HTBI primers generated TCR beta libraries. Via MiXCR, TCRdb re-called the multiplex PCR reads, giving one row per CDR3 protein. The sample shows about 530,000 distinct CDR3 sequences, 15% to 20% of them seen only once. Time point denoted: newly diagnosed GD, antithyroid drugs for less than 3 months. PBMC RNA served as the TCR library source. EDTA tubes received approximately 10 milliliters of drawn peripheral blood. This clonotype was counted many times. The V end lost 4 bases, the J end lost 5 bases, and 12 bases lay between the germline ends. This CDR3 is built from 13 residues. Germline V gene lookup returns CDR1 SGHDT and CDR2 YYEEEE. Separately, the same data were catalogued under a study of T cells in Graves' hyperthyroidism and ophthalmopathy. From that paper: Appearing also in blood were most of the thyroid clonotypes expanded above 0.001.

V is TRBV5-6 and J is TRBJ1-2; D uncertain. The receptor's source is a woman aged 35-65 years with Graves disease. Sequences were derived from peripheral blood mononuclear cells (PBMCs), sampled at new diagnosis, from a patient treated with antithyroid drugs. CDR3: CASSSSGKYGYTF. In nucleotides, the CDR3 is TGTGCCAGCAGCAGCTCTGGGAAGTATGGCTACACCTTC.